What follows are 5 T cell receptor beta chains derived from one specimen sequenced in a study of beta chain features in type 1 diabetes. All of the isolated RNA was reverse transcribed, so expressed TCRB transcripts were sequenced. Repertoires were generated with immunoSEQ multiplex PCR, while TCRdb's copy carries only in-frame clones and drops some. The sample records around 250,000 clones, about 25% being singletons. Sequenced material: central memory CD4+ T cells from blood. These receptors all stem from a man aged 25-45 years in good health.

This clone was counted a few times. V usage is TRBV30 and J usage is TRBJ1-5; 9 positions agree with TRBD1. V shed 4 bases and J 7 bases; nucleotides not matched to a gene: 5. The CDR3 totals 13 residues. CDR1 and CDR2 from the germline V gene are GTSNPN and SVGIG (reference sequence). As DNA, the CDR3 is TGTGCCTGGACCGACAGGGGGGACCAGCCCCAGCATTTT. Its translation is CAWTDRGDQPQHF.

The chain links TRBV30 to TRBJ1-2; D might be TRBD1 (5 bases). Between the trimmed V and J ends, which lost 5 bases and 4 bases, there was a span of 14 bases. CDR1 and CDR2 (germline): GTSNPN, SVGIG (reference sequence). This CDR3 is built from 13 residues. CDR3 sequence reads: CAWAPGGTYGYTF. The CDR3 DNA is TGTGCCTGGGCCCCCGGGGGGACCTATGGCTACACCTTC.

The CDR3 spells CASSWILGTETQYF. DNA of the CDR3: TGTGCCAGCAGCTGGATTTTGGGTACGGAGACCCAGTACTTC. The V call is TRBV7-2, the J call TRBJ2-5; no firm D call. CDR1 and CDR2 from the germline V gene are SGHTA and FQGNSA. V was trimmed by 4 bases and J by 5 bases, leaving 14 bases between them. This CDR3 is 14 amino acids long.

At least ten counts were recorded for this clone. The chain is built from TRBV29-1 and TRBJ2-3, with 8 bases identical to TRBD1. There are 14 residues in the CDR3. V was clipped by 7 bases and J by 1 base; unmatched bases: 7. Per germline, CDR1 SQVTM and CDR2 ANQGSEA. In nucleotides, the CDR3 is TGCAGCGCAACCCTGGGACAGGGCACAGATACGCAGTATTTT. Translation: CSATLGQGTDTQYF.

The chain combines TRBV7-2 with TRBJ2-7, with no clear D. Germline CDR1 and CDR2: SGHTA and FQGNSA. V lost 2 bases, J lost 5 bases, and 4 bases lay in between. The CDR3 consists of 11 residues. The CDR3 is CASSLYHEQYF. The CDR3, as DNA: TGTGCCAGCAGCTTATACCACGAGCAGTACTTC.